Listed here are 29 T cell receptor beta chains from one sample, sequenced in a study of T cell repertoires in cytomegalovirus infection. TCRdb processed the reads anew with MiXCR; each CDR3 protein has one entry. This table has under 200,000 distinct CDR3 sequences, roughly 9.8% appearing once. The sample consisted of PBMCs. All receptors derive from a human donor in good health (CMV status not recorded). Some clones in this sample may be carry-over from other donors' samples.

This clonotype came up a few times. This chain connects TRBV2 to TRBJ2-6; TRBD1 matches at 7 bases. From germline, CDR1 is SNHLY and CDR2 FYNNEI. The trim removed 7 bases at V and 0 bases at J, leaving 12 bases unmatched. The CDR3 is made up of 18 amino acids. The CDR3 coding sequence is TGTGCCAGCAATAAACCGGGACAGATAACCTCTGGGGCCAACGTCCTGACTTTC. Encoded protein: CASNKPGQITSGANVLTF.

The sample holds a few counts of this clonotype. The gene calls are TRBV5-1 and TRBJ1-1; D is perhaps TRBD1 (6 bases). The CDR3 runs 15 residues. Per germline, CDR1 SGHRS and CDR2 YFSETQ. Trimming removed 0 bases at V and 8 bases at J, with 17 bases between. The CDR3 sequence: CASSLEGVRRLEAFF. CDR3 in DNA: TGCGCCAGCAGCTTGGAGGGGGTCCGCCGGCTCGAAGCTTTCTTT.

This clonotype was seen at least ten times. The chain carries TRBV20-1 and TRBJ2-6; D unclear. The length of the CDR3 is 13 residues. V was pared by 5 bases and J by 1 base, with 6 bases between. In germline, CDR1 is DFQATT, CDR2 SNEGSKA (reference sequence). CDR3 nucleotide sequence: TGCAGTGCTGCTATTTCTGGGGCCAACGTCCTGACTTTC. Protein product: CSAAISGANVLTF.

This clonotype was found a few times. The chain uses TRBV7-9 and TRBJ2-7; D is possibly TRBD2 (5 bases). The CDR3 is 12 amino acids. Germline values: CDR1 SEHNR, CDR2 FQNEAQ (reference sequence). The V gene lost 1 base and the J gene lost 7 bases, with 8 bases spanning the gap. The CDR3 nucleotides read TGTGCCAGCAGCTTAGGGACTGAAGAGCAGTACTTC. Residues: CASSLGTEEQYF.

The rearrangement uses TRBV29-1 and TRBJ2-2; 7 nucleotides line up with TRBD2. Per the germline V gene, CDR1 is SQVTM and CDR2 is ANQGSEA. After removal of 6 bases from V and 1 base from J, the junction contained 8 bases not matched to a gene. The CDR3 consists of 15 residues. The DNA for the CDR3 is TGCAGCGTGATAAGAGCGGGGCGGAACACCGGGGAGCTGTTTTTT. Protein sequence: CSVIRAGRNTGELFF.

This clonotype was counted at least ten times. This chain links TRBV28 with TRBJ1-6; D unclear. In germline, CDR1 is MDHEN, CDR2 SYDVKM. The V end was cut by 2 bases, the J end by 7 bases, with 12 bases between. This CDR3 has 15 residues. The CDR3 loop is CASSLAGVGNSPLHF. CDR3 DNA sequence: TGTGCCAGCAGTTTAGCTGGAGTTGGGAATTCACCCCTCCACTTT.

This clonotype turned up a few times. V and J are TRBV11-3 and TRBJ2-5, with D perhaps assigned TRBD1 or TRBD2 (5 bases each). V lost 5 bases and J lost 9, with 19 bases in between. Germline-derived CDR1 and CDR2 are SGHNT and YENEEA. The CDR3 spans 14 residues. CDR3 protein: CASSIGTPGGAQYF. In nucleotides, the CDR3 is TGTGCCAGCAGCATCGGGACGCCGGGTGGGGCCCAGTACTTC.

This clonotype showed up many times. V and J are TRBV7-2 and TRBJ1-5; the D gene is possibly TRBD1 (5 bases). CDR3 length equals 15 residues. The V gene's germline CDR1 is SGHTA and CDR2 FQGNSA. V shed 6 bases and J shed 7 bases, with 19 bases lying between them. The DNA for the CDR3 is TGTGCCAGCAGACTACACAATCAGGGATACCAGCCCCAGCATTTT. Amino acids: CASRLHNQGYQPQHF.

CDR3 bases: TGTGCCAGCAGTTACGGGACGGGAAGCTCTGGAAACACCATATATTTT. Translation: CASSYGTGSSGNTIYF. V usage is TRBV6-5 and J usage is TRBJ1-3; D may be TRBD1 (5 bases). In germline, CDR1 is MNHEY, CDR2 SVGAGI. The V gene lost 2 bases and the J gene lost 0 bases, with 11 bases spanning the gap. The CDR3 is made up of 16 amino acids.

The CDR3: CSARVPRTSGRWISYNEQFF. The CDR3 DNA is TGCAGTGCTAGAGTGCCCCGGACTAGCGGGAGATGGATCTCCTACAATGAGCAGTTCTTC. The chain combines TRBV20-1 with TRBJ2-1, with TRBD2 matching 13 bases. Unmatched junction bases numbered 12, after V lost 1 base and J lost 0 bases. Looked up from germline, CDR1 is DFQATT and CDR2 is SNEGSKA (reference sequence). The CDR3 has 20 residues.

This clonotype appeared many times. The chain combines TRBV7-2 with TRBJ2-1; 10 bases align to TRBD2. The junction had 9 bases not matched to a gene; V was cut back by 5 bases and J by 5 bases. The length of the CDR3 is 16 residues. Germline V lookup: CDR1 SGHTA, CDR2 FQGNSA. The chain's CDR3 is CASSAPPSGRDNEQFF. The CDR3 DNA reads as TGTGCCAGCAGCGCGCCCCCTAGCGGGAGAGACAATGAGCAGTTCTTC.

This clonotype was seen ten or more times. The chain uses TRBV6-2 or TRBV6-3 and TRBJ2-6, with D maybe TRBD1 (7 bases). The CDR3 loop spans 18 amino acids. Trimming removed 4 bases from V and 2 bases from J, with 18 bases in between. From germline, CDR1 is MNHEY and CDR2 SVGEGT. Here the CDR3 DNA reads TGTGCCAGCAGTTCGCGACACCCAGGGGGGACTGGGGCCAACGTCCTGACTTTC. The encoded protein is CASSSRHPGGTGANVLTF.

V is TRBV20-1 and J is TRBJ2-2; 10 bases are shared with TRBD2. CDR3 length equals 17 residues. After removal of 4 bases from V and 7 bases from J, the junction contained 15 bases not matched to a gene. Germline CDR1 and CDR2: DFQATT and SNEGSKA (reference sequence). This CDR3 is CSATGEGLAGVVGELFF. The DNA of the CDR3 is TGCAGTGCTACCGGGGAGGGGCTAGCGGGAGTTGTCGGGGAGCTGTTTTTT.

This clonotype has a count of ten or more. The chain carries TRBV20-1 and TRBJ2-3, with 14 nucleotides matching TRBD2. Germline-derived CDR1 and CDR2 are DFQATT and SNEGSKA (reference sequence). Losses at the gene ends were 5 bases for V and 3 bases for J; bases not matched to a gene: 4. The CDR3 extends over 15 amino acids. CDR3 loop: CSAAGTSGSTDTQYF. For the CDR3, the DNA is TGCAGTGCTGCCGGGACTAGCGGGAGTACAGATACGCAGTATTTT.

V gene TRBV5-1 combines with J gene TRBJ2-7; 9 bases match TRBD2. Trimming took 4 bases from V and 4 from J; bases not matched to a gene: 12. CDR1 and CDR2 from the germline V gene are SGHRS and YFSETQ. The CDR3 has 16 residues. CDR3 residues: CASSLQFSGGNYEQYF. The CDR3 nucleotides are TGCGCCAGCAGCCTACAATTTAGCGGGGGCAATTACGAGCAGTACTTC.

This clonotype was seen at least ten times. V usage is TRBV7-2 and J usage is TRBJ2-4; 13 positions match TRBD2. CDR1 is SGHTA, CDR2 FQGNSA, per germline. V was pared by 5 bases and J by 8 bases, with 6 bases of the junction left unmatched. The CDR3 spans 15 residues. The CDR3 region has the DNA TGTGCCAGCAGCCCGGGACTAGCGGGGTTGGACATTCAGTACTTC. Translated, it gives CASSPGLAGLDIQYF.

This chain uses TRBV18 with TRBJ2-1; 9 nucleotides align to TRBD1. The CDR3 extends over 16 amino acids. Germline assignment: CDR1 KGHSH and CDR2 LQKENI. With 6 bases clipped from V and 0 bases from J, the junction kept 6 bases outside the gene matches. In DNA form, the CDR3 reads TGTGCCAGCTCGACAACGACAGGGGGCTCCTACAATGAGCAGTTCTTC. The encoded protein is CASSTTTGGSYNEQFF.

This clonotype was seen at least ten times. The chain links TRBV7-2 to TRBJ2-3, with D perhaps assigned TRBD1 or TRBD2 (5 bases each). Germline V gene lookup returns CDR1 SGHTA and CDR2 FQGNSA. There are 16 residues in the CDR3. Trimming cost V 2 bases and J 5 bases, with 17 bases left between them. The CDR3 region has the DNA TGTGCCAGCAGCTTATCCGAGGGGCGAGGGGTAGATACGCAGTATTTT. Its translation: CASSLSEGRGVDTQYF.

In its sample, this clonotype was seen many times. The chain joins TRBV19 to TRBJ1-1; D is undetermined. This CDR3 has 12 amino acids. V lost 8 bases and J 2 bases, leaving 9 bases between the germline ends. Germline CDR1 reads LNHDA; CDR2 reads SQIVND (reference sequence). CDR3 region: CASALGNTEAFF. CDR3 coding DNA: TGTGCCAGTGCATTGGGAAACACTGAAGCTTTCTTT.

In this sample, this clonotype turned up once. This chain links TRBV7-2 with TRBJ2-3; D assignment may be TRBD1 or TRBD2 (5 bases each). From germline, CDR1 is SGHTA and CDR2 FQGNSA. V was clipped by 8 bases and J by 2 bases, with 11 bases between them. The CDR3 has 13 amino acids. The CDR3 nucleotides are TGTGCCAGCGGGACCCCCAACACAGATACGCAGTATTTT. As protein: CASGTPNTDTQYF. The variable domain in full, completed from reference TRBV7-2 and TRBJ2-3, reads GAGVSQSPSNKVTEKGKDVELRCDPISGHTALYWYRQSLGQGLEFLIYFQGNSAPDKSGLPSDRFSAERTGGSVSTLTIQRTQQEDSAVYLCASGTPNTDTQYFGPGTRLTVL.

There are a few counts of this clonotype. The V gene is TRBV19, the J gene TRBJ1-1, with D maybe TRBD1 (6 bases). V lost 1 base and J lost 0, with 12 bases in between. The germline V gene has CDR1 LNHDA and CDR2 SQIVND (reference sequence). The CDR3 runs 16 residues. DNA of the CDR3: TGTGCCAGTAGTATAGTGGGGGGCCCACTGAACACTGAAGCTTTCTTT. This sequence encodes CASSIVGGPLNTEAFF.

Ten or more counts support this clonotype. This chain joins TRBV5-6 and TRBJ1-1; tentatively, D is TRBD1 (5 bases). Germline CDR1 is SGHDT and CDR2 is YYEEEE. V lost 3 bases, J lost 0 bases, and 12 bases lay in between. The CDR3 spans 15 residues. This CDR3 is CASSSGGDMNTEAFF. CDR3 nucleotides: TGTGCCAGCAGCTCGGGGGGAGACATGAACACTGAAGCTTTCTTT.

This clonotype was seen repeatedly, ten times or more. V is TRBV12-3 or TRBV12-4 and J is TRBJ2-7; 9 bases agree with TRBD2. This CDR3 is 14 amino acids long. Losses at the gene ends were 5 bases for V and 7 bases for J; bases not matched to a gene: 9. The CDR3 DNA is TGTGCCAGCAGTCCTAGCGGGATTAGTTGGGAGCAGTACTTC. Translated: CASSPSGISWEQYF.

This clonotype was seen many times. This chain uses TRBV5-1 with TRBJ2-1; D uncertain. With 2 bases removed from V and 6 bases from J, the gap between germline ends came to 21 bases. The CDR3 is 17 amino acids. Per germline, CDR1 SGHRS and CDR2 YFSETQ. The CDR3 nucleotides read TGCGCCAGCAGCTTTTTGCCCGGAGAGGTGCGAGGCAATGAGCAGTTCTTC. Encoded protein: CASSFLPGEVRGNEQFF.

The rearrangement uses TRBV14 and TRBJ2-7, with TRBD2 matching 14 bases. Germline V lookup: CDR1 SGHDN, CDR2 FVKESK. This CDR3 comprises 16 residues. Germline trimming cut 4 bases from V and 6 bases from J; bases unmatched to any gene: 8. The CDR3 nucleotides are TGTGCCAGCAGCCGACTAGCGGGAGGGCCCTCCGCCGAGCAGTACTTC. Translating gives CASSRLAGGPSAEQYF.

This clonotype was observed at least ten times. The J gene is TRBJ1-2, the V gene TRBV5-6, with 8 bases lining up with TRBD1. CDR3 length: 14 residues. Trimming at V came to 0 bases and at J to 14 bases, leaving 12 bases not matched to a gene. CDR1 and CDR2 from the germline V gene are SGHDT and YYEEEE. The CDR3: CASSLADRDLSETF. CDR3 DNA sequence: TGTGCCAGCAGCTTGGCGGACAGGGACCTCTCGGAAACCTTC.

This CDR3 reads CASRVTGAYEQYF. The CDR3 DNA sequence: TGTGCCAGCAGAGTGACAGGGGCCTACGAGCAGTACTTC. The chain uses TRBV27 and TRBJ2-7, with 8 bases fitting TRBD1. J lost 2 bases, V lost 6 bases, and 3 bases had no gene match. The CDR3 spans 13 residues. The germline CDR1 and CDR2 sequences are MNHEY and SMNVEV (reference sequence).

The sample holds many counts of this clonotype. CDR3 DNA: TGTGCCAGCAGTTACCCCGAGCGGTCGGCCACTGAAGCTTTCTTT. It is translated as CASSYPERSATEAFF. The rearrangement joins TRBV6-2 or TRBV6-3 to TRBJ1-1; D gene ambiguous. Trimming cost V 2 bases and J 4 bases, with 14 bases left between them. Germline V gives CDR1 MNHEY, CDR2 SVGEGT. The CDR3 totals 15 residues.

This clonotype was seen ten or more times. This chain's CDR3 is CASTRGDRGVTEAFF. In DNA form, the CDR3 reads TGTGCCAGCACCCGCGGGGACAGGGGCGTCACTGAAGCTTTCTTT. J is TRBJ1-1 and V is TRBV28; 10 bases align to TRBD1. The CDR3 covers 15 residues. Per the germline V gene, CDR1 is MDHEN and CDR2 is SYDVKM. J was trimmed by 4 bases and V by 7 bases; bases with no gene match: 9.